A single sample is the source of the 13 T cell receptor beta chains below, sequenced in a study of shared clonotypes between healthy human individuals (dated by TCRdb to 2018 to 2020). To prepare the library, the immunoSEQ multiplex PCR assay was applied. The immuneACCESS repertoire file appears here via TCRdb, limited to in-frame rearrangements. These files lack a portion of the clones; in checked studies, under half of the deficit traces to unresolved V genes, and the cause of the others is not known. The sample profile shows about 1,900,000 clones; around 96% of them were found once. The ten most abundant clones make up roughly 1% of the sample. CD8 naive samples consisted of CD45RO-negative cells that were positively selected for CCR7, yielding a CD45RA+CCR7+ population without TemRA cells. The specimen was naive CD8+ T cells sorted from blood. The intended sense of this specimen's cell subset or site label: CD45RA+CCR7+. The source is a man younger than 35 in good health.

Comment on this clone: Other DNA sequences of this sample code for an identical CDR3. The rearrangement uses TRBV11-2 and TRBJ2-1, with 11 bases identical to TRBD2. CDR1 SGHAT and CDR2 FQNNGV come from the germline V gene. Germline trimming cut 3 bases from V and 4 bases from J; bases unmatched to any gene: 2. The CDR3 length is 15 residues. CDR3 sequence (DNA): TGTGCCAGCAGCTTTGGGACTAGCGGTTACAATGAGCAGTTCTTC. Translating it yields CASSFGTSGYNEQFF. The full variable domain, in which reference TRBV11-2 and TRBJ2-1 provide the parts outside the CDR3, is EAGVAQSPRYKIIEKRQSVAFWCNPISGHATLYWYQQILGQGPKLLIQFQNNGVVDDSQLPKDRFSAERLKGVDSTLKIQPAKLEDSAVYLCASSFGTSGYNEQFFGPGTRLTVL.

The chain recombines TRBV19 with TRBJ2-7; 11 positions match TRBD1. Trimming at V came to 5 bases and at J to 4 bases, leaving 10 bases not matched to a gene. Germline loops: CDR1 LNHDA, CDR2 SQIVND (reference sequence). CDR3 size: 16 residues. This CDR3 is CASSPPPGTGGYEQYF. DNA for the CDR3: TGTGCCAGTAGTCCGCCCCCCGGGACAGGGGGGTACGAGCAGTACTTC.

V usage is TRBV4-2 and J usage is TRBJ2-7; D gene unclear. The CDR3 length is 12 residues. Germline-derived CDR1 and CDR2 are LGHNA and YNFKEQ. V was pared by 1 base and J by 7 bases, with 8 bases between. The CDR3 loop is CASSQGFLEQYF. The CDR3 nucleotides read TGTGCCAGCAGCCAAGGGTTTCTGGAGCAGTACTTC.

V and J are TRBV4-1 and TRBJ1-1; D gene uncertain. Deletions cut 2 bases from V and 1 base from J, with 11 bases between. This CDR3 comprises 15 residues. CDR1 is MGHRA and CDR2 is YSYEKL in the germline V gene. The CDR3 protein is CASSQFVTENTEAFF. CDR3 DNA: TGCGCCAGCAGCCAATTCGTTACGGAGAACACTGAAGCTTTCTTT.

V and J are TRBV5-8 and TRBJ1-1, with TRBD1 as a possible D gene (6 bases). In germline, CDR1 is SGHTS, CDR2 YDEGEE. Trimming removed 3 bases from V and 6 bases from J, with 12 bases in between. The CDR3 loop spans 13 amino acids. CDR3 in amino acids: CASSSDSLAEAFF. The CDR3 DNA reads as TGTGCCAGCAGCTCGGACAGTTTAGCTGAAGCTTTCTTT.

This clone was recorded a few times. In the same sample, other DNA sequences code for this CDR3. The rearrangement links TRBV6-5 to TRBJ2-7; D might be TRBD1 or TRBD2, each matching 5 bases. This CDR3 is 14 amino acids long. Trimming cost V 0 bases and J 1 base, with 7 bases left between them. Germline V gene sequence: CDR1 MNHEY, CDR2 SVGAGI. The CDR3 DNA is TGTGCCAGCAGTTACTCGGGGGAATCCTACGAGCAGTACTTC. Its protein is CASSYSGESYEQYF.

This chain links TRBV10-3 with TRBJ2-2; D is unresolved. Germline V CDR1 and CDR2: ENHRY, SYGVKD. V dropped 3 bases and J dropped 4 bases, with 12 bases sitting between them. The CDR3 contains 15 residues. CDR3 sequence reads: CAISDLHLFTGELFF. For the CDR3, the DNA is TGTGCCATCAGTGACCTCCACCTGTTCACCGGGGAGCTGTTTTTT.

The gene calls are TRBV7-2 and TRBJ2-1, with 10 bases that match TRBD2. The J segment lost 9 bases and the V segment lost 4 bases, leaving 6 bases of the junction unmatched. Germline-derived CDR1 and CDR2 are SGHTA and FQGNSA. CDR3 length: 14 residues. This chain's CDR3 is CASSSRSGRGEQFF. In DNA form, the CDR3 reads TGTGCCAGCAGCTCCCGAAGCGGGAGGGGTGAGCAGTTCTTC.

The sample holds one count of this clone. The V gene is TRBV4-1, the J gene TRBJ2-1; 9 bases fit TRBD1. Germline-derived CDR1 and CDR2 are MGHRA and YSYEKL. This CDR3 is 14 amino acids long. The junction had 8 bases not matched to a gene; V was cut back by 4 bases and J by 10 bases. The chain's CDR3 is CASSPWDRVSEQFF. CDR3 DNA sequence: TGCGCCAGCAGCCCCTGGGACAGGGTGAGCGAGCAGTTCTTC.

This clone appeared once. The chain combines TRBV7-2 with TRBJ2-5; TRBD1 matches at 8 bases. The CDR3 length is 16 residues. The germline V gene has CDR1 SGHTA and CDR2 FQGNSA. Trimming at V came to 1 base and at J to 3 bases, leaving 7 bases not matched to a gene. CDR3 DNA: TGTGCCAGCAGCTTAGGGGTCGGGACAGGAGAAGAGACCCAGTACTTC. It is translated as CASSLGVGTGEETQYF. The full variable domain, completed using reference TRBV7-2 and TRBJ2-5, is GAGVSQSPSNKVTEKGKDVELRCDPISGHTALYWYRQSLGQGLEFLIYFQGNSAPDKSGLPSDRFSAERTGGSVSTLTIQRTQQEDSAVYLCASSLGVGTGEETQYFGPGTRLLVL.

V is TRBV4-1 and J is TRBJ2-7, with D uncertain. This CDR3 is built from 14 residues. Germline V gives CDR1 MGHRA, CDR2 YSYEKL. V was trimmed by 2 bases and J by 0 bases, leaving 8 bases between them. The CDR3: CASSQSTPSYEQYF. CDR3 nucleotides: TGCGCCAGCAGCCAATCAACCCCCTCCTACGAGCAGTACTTC.

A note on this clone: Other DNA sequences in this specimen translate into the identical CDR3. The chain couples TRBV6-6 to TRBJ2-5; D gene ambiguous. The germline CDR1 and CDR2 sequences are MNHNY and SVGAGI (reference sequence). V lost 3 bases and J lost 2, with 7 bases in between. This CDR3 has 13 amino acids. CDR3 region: CASSYSGQETQYF. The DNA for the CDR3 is TGTGCCAGCAGTTATTCAGGACAAGAGACCCAGTACTTC.

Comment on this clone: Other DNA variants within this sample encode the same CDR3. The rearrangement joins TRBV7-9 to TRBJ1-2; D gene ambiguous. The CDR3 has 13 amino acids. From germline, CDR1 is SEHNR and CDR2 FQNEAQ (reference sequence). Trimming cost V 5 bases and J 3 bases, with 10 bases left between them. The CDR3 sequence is CASSRTGDYGYTF. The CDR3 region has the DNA TGTGCCAGCAGCCGCACCGGAGACTATGGCTACACCTTC.